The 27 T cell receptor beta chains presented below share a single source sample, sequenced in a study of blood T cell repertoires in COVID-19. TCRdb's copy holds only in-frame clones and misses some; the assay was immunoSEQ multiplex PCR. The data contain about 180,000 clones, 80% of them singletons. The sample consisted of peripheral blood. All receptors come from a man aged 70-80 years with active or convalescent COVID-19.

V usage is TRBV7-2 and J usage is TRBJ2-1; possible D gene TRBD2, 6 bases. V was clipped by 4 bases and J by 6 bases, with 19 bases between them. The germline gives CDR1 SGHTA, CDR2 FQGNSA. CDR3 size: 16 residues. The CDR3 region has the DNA TGTGCCAGCAGCTCCGGCGGTTCTGGCGGGGTCAATGAGCAGTTCTTC. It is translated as CASSSGGSGGVNEQFF.

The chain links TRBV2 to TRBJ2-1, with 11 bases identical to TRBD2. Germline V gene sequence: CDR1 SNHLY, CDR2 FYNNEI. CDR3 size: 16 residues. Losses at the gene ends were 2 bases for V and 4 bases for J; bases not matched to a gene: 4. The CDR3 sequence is CASSETTSGSYNEQFF. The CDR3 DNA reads TGTGCCAGCAGTGAAACAACTAGCGGGAGTTACAATGAGCAGTTCTTC.

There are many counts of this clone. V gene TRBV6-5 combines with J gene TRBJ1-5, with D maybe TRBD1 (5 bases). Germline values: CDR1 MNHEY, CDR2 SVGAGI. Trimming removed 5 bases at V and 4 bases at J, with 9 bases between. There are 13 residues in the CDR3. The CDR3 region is CASSIQENQPQHF. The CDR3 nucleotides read TGTGCCAGCAGTATACAGGAGAATCAGCCCCAGCATTTT.

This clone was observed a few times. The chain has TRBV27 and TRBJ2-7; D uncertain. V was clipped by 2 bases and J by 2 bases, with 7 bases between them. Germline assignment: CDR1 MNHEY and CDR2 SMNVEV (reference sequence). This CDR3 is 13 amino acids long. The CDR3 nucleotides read TGTGCCAGCAGTTTACGGTATCCCTACGAGCAGTACTTC. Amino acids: CASSLRYPYEQYF.

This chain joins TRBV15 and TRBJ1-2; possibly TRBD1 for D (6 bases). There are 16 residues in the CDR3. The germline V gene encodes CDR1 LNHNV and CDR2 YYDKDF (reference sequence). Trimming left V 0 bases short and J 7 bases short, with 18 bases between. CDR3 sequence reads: CATSRDHNGGLGGYTF. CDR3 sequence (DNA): TGTGCCACCAGCAGAGATCATAATGGGGGCTTAGGTGGCTACACCTTC.

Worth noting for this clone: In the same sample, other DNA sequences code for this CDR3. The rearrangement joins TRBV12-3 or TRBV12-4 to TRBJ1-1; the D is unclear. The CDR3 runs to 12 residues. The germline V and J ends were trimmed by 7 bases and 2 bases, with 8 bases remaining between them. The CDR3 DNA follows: TGTGCCAGCAACCGAGGCAACACTGAAGCTTTCTTT. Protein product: CASNRGNTEAFF.

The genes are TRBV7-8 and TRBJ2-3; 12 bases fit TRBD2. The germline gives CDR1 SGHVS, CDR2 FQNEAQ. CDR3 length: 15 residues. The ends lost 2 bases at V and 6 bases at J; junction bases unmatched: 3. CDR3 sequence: CASSLLAGGPDTQYF. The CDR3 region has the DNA TGTGCCAGCAGCTTACTAGCGGGAGGGCCGGATACGCAGTATTTT.

CDR3 nucleotides: TGTGCCAGCAGCTCGACAGGGGGCGCGGGGGAAAAACTGTTTTTT. Amino acid sequence: CASSSTGGAGEKLFF. The chain couples TRBV7-2 to TRBJ1-4, with 10 positions matching TRBD1. Germline-derived CDR1 and CDR2 are SGHTA and FQGNSA. The CDR3 totals 15 residues. The junction had 7 bases not matched to a gene; V was cut back by 4 bases and J by 8 bases.

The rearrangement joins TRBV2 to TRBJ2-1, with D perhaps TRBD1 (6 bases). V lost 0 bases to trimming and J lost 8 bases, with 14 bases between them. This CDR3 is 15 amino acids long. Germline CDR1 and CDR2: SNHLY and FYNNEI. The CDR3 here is CASSEAGAGIHEQFF. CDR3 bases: TGTGCCAGCAGTGAAGCGGGGGCCGGTATTCATGAGCAGTTCTTC.

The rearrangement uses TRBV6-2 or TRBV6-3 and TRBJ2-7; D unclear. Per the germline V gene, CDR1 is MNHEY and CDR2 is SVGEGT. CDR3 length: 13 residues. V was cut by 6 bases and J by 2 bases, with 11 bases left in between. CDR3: CASSIRGPYEQYF. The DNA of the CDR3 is TGTGCCAGCAGCATCCGCGGTCCCTACGAGCAGTACTTC.

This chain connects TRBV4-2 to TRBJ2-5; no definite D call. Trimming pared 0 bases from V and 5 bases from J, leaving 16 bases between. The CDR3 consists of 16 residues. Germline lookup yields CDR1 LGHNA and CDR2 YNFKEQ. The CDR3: CASSQDLPRGVETQYF. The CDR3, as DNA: TGTGCCAGCAGCCAAGATCTCCCGAGAGGTGTCGAGACCCAGTACTTC.

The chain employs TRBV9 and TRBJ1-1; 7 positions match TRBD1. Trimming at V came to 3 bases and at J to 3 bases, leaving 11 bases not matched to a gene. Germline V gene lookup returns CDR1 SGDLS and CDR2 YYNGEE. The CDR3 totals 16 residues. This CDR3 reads CASSARGRRDDTEAFF. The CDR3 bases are TGTGCCAGCAGCGCCAGGGGGAGGAGGGACGACACTGAAGCTTTCTTT.

As DNA, the CDR3 is TGTGCCAGCAGCCCACAAGGTTGGGGGCGTACCTTC. It encodes CASSPQGWGRTF. The chain combines TRBV3-1 (or the pseudogene TRBV3-2) with TRBJ1-2, with D possibly matching TRBD1 (6 bases). The CDR3 spans 12 residues. CDR1 and CDR2 from the germline V gene are LGHDT and YNNKEL (reference sequence). Trimming took off 4 bases at V and 14 bases at J, with 17 bases between the two ends.

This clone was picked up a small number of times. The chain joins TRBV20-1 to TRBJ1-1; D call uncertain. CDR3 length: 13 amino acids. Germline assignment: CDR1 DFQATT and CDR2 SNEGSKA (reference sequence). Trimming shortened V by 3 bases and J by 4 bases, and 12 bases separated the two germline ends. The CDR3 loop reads CSASRERFTEAFF. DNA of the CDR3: TGCAGTGCTAGTCGGGAAAGGTTCACTGAAGCTTTCTTT.

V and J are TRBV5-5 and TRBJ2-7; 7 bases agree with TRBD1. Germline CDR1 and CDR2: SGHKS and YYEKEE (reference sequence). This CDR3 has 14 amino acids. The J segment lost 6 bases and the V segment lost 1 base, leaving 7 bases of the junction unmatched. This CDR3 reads CASSLLTGASEQYF. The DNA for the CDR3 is TGTGCCAGCAGCTTGTTAACAGGGGCTAGCGAGCAGTACTTC. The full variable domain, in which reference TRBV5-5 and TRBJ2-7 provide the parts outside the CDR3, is DAGVTQSPTHLIKTRGQQVTLRCSPISGHKSVSWYQQVLGQGPQFIFQYYEKEERGRGNFPDRFSARQFPNYSSELNVNALLLGDSALYLCASSLLTGASEQYFGPGTRLTVT.

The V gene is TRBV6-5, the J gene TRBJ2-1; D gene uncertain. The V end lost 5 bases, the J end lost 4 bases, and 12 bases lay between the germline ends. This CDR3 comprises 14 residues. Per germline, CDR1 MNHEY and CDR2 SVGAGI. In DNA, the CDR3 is TGTGCCAGCAGTATAGAGGCGCGGTACAATGAGCAGTTCTTC. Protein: CASSIEARYNEQFF.

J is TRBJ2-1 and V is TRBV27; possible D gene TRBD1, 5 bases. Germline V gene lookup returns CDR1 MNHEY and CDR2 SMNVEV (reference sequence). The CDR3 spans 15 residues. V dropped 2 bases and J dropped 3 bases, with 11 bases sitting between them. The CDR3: CASSLKGRVYNEQFF. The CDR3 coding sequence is TGTGCCAGCAGTTTAAAGGGCAGGGTCTACAATGAGCAGTTCTTC.

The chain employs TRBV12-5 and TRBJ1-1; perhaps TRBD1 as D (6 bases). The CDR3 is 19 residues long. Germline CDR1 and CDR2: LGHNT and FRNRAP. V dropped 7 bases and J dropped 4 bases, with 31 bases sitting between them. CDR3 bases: TGTGCTAGTGCCCCGAACCACATGACCTATCGTCTCAGGGGCACTGAAGCTTTCTTT. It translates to CASAPNHMTYRLRGTEAFF.

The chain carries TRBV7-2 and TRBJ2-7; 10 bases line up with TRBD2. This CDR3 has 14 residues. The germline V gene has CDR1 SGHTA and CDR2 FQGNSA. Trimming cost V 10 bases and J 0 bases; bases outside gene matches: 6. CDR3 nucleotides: TGTGCCATCGAAGCGGGGGGGAGCTCCTACGAGCAGTACTTC. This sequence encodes CAIEAGGSSYEQYF.

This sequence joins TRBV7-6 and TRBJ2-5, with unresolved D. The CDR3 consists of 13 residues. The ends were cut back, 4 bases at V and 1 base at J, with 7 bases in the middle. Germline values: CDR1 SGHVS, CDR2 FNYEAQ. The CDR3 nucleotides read TGTGCCAGCAGCTCGTTCTTCCAAGAGACCCAGTACTTC. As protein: CASSSFFQETQYF.

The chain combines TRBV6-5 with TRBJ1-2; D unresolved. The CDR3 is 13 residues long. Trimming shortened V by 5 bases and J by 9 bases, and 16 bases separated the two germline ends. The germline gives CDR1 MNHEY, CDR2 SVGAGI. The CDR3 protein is CASSTPFSTRYTF. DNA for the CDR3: TGTGCCAGCAGTACCCCGTTTTCTACTCGCTACACCTTC.

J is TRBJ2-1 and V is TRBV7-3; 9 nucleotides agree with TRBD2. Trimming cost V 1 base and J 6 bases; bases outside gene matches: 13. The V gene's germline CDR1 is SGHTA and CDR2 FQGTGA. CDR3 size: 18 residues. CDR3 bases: TGTGCCAGCAGCTTAATGGCTCGGGGGGCGGGAGGGCCCAATGAGCAGTTCTTC. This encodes CASSLMARGAGGPNEQFF.

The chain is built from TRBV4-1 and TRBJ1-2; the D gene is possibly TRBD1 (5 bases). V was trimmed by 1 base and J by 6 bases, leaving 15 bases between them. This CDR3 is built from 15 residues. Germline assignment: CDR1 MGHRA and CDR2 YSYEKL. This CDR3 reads CASSQGTIGSDGYTF. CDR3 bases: TGCGCCAGCAGCCAAGGGACAATCGGTTCGGATGGCTACACCTTC.

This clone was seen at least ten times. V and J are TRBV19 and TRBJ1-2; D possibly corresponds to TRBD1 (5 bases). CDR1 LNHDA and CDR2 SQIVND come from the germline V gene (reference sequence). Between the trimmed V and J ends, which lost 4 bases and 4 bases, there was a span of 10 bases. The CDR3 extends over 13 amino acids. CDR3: CASSKGRAYGYTF. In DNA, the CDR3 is TGTGCCAGTAGTAAGGGGCGCGCCTATGGCTACACCTTC. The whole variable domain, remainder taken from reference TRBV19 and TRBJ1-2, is DGGITQSPKYLFRKEGQNVTLSCEQNLNHDAMYWYRQDPGQGLRLIYYSQIVNDFQKGDIAEGYSVSREKKESFPLTVTSAQKNPTAFYLCASSKGRAYGYTFGSGTRLTVV.

The CDR3 here is CASSPRQGSGNTIYF. CDR3 DNA sequence: TGCGCCAGCAGCCCTCGACAGGGGTCGGGAAACACCATATATTTT. The V gene is TRBV4-1, the J gene TRBJ1-3, with TRBD1 identical over 8 bases. The J segment lost 4 bases and the V segment lost 4 bases, leaving 6 bases of the junction unmatched. The CDR3 consists of 15 residues. Germline CDR1 MGHRA, CDR2 YSYEKL.

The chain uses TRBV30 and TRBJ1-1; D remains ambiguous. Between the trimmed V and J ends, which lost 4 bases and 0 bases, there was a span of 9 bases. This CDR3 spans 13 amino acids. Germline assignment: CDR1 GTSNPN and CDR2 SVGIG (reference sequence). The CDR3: CAWTVSMNTEAFF. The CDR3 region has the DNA TGTGCCTGGACGGTGTCTATGAACACTGAAGCTTTCTTT.

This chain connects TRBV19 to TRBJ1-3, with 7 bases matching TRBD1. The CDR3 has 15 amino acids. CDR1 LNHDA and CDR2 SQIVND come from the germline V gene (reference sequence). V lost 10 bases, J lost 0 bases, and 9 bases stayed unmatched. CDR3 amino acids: CATRDSQSSGNTIYF. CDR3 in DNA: TGTGCCACCAGGGACAGCCAGAGCTCTGGAAACACCATATATTTT.